The source of this TCR beta chain is a study of blood T cell repertoires in COVID-19. About the research overall: COVID-19 samples collected from the United States, Italy and Spain covered acute and convalescent phases. T cells, B-cell-depleted T cells, or PBMCs supplied cDNA or gDNA.

Enrolled during active infection, Seattle patients were then followed longitudinally. Unmatched junction bases numbered 9, after V lost 4 bases and J lost 5 bases. The CDR3 loop spans 15 amino acids. CDR1 SGHRS and CDR2 YFSETQ come from the germline V gene. This clone appeared a single time. Authors' methods: Amplification of reference gene primers provided the estimated nucleated cell counts. The assay was immunoSEQ multiplex PCR, and TCRdb's table has in-frame clones only and misses some. From that table come the V and J calls and clone size; the DNA was used to work out D and trimming. Here the sample spans around 82,000 clones, about 88% being singletons.

The sequence came from a man at least 80 years old with COVID-19, enrolled during active disease. V usage is TRBV5-1 and J usage is TRBJ2-1; 7 bases map to TRBD2. Material for sequencing was peripheral blood. CDR3 nucleotide sequence: TGCGCCAGCAGCACCGGACTAGGATGGGACAATGAGCAGTTCTTC. It encodes CASSTGLGWDNEQFF.